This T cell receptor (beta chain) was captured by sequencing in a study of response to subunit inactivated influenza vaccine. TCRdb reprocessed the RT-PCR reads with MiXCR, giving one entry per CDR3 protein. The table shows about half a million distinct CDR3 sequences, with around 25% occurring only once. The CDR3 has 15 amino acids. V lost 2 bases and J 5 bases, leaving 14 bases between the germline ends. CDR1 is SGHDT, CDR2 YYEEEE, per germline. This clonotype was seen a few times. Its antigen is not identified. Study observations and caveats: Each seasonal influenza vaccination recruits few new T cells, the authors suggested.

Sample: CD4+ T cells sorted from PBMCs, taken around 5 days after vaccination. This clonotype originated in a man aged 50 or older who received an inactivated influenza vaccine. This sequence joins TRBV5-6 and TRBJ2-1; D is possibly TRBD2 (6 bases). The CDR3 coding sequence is TGTGCCAGCAGCTTTGGCGGGATTTTGGACAATGAGCAGTTCTTC. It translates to CASSFGGILDNEQFF.